A single sample gave rise to the 25 T cell receptor beta chains below, sequenced in a study of shared clonotypes between healthy human individuals. Sequencing used immunoSEQ multiplex PCR; TCRdb keeps in-frame clones, though not all of them. The sample records some 2,100,000 clones, approximately 96% being singletons. Sequenced input: naive CD4+ T cells sorted from blood. Subset meaning: CD45RA+ positively selected. The receptors stem from a man aged 18 to 29 in good health.

The genes are TRBV21-1 and TRBJ2-5; the table calls TRBD1, which could not be checked here. TRBV21-1 is a pseudogene. The CDR3 is made up of 15 amino acids. The CDR3 protein is CASSSLPQQKETQYF. CDR3 nucleotide sequence: TGTGCCAGCAGCTCCCTCCCACAACAGAAAGAGACCCAGTACTTC.

The chain has TRBV7-8 and TRBJ2-2, with 7 nucleotides matching TRBD1. The CDR3 is 15 residues long. V was pared by 6 bases and J by 0 bases, with 4 bases of the junction left unmatched. Germline V gives CDR1 SGHVS, CDR2 FQNEAQ. The CDR3 nucleotides read TGTGCCAGCAGAAGACAGGGAACGAACACCGGGGAGCTGTTTTTT. This gives the protein CASRRQGTNTGELFF.

This clone appeared once. The chain has TRBV19 and TRBJ2-7, with TRBD1 matching 7 bases. The J segment lost 6 bases and the V segment lost 4 bases, leaving 9 bases of the junction unmatched. The CDR3 runs 14 residues. Germline values: CDR1 LNHDA, CDR2 SQIVND (reference sequence). In DNA form, the CDR3 reads TGTGCCAGTAGTAACTTTCCCGACAGGGTCGAGCAGTACTTC. It translates to CASSNFPDRVEQYF.

The genes are TRBV6-5 and TRBJ2-7; the match to TRBD2 covers 13 bases. The length of the CDR3 is 15 residues. Germline V CDR1 and CDR2: MNHEY, SVGAGI. The J segment lost 2 bases and the V segment lost 7 bases, leaving 5 bases of the junction unmatched. The CDR3 loop is CASTTTSGRAYEQYF. In DNA, the CDR3 is TGTGCCAGCACCACTACTAGCGGGAGGGCCTACGAGCAGTACTTC.

V is TRBV6-5 and J is TRBJ2-7; maybe TRBD2 (6 bases). Per germline, CDR1 MNHEY and CDR2 SVGAGI. CDR3 size: 14 residues. Trimming removed 4 bases from V and 2 bases from J, with 12 bases in between. This chain's CDR3 is CASSLGLGPYEQYF. The CDR3 nucleotides are TGTGCCAGCAGTTTGGGACTGGGACCCTACGAGCAGTACTTC.

CDR3 amino acids: CASRRQGENAGELFF. Here the CDR3 DNA reads TGTGCCAGCAGAAGACAGGGGGAAAACGCCGGGGAGCTGTTTTTT. This chain links TRBV6-1 with TRBJ2-2; TRBD1 aligns across 9 bases. The CDR3 is made up of 15 amino acids. Germline loops: CDR1 MNHNS, CDR2 SASEGT. The J segment lost 6 bases and the V segment lost 6 bases, leaving 8 bases of the junction unmatched.

The chain links TRBV7-9 to TRBJ1-4; no clear D. V gave up 8 bases and J gave up 7 bases, with 17 bases separating them. This CDR3 is built from 14 residues. CDR1 is SEHNR, CDR2 FQNEAQ, per germline (reference sequence). This CDR3 reads CASYRDGQGEKLFF. In DNA form, the CDR3 reads TGTGCCAGCTACAGAGATGGCCAAGGTGAAAAACTGTTTTTT.

In the case of this clone: Other DNA sequences in this specimen translate into the identical CDR3. The V and J genes are TRBV18 and TRBJ2-7, with 8 bases aligning to TRBD1. Germline lookup yields CDR1 KGHSH and CDR2 LQKENI. J lost 1 base, V lost 6 bases, and 5 bases had no gene match. The CDR3 runs 14 residues. The CDR3, as DNA: TGTGCCAGCTCGCCCCGGACAGGGTCCTACGAGCAGTACTTC. Residues: CASSPRTGSYEQYF.

The genes are TRBV4-3 and TRBJ2-1; D not certain. Trimming removed 0 bases from V and 0 bases from J, with 6 bases in between. This CDR3 contains 15 residues. Germline loops: CDR1 LGHNA, CDR2 YSLEER. The CDR3 reads CASSQDTRSYNEQFF. CDR3 coding DNA: TGCGCCAGCAGCCAAGACACCCGCTCCTACAATGAGCAGTTCTTC.

This chain joins TRBV6-1 and TRBJ2-2, with D possibly being TRBD1 or TRBD2 (5 bases each). This CDR3 has 16 amino acids. Germline V gene sequence: CDR1 MNHNS, CDR2 SASEGT. Deletions cut 2 bases from V and 6 bases from J, with 16 bases between. CDR3 in amino acids: CASSEHRDGNAGELFF. Written as DNA, the CDR3 is TGTGCCAGCAGTGAACACCGGGACGGTAACGCCGGGGAGCTGTTTTTT.

This clone was seen a single time. The chain joins TRBV7-2 to TRBJ2-7; possibly TRBD1 or TRBD2 for D (5 bases each). The CDR3 has 13 amino acids. Germline V gene sequence: CDR1 SGHTA, CDR2 FQGNSA. V shed 4 bases and J shed 3 bases, with 10 bases lying between them. This CDR3 reads CASSSRGVYEQYF. In DNA form, the CDR3 reads TGTGCCAGCAGCTCGAGAGGGGTCTACGAGCAGTACTTC. Full variable domain (rest looked up from reference TRBV7-2 and TRBJ2-7): GAGVSQSPSNKVTEKGKDVELRCDPISGHTALYWYRQSLGQGLEFLIYFQGNSAPDKSGLPSDRFSAERTGGSVSTLTIQRTQQEDSAVYLCASSSRGVYEQYFGPGTRLTVT.

Here the CDR3 reads CASPPTWRNFSYEQYF. The CDR3 DNA follows: TGCGCCAGCCCTCCTACCTGGAGAAACTTCTCCTACGAGCAGTACTTC. The chain combines TRBV10-1 with TRBJ2-7; D remains ambiguous. Germline CDR1 and CDR2: WNHNN and SYGVQD (reference sequence). This CDR3 region has 16 residues. Trimming took off 8 bases at V and 0 bases at J, with 20 bases between the two ends.

J is TRBJ2-6 and V is TRBV5-1; the D gene is possibly TRBD2 (5 bases). CDR1 and CDR2 from the germline V gene are SGHRS and YFSETQ. The CDR3 runs to 16 residues. The V end was cut by 2 bases, the J end by 3 bases, with 12 bases between. Written as DNA, the CDR3 is TGCGCCAGCAGCTTTGGGGAGATTGGTGGGGCCAACGTCCTGACTTTC. This translates into CASSFGEIGGANVLTF.

This clone was seen just once. The chain uses TRBV4-1 and TRBJ2-5; a weak D match, TRBD1 (5 bases). The ends were cut back, 4 bases at V and 5 bases at J, with 17 bases in the middle. The CDR3 has 15 amino acids. The germline gives CDR1 MGHRA, CDR2 YSYEKL. The CDR3 reads CASSRSHQGPETQYF. In DNA, the CDR3 is TGCGCCAGCAGCCGAAGTCATCAGGGTCCGGAGACCCAGTACTTC.

J is TRBJ2-7 and V is TRBV7-2; 11 bases align to TRBD1. Looked up from germline, CDR1 is SGHTA and CDR2 is FQGNSA. The CDR3 is 14 residues long. Unmatched junction bases numbered 2, after V lost 5 bases and J lost 2 bases. In DNA, the CDR3 is TGTGCCAGCAGCAGGACAGGGGGCCCCTACGAGCAGTACTTC. Translating it yields CASSRTGGPYEQYF.

This clone was detected once. The chain combines TRBV20-1 with TRBJ2-5, with a tentative D call TRBD2 (5 bases). Germline V CDR1 and CDR2: DFQATT, SNEGSKA (reference sequence). The CDR3 contains 11 residues. Trimming took 4 bases from V and 9 from J, leaving 12 bases between them. The CDR3 DNA sequence: TGCAGTGCTATGGACTCACCCGCCCAGTACTTC. This translates into CSAMDSPAQYF.

This clone showed up just once. This CDR3 is CASSPGAEPPYEQYF. The CDR3 DNA reads TGTGCCAGCAGCCCAGGGGCAGAGCCTCCCTACGAGCAGTACTTC. The chain is built from TRBV11-2 and TRBJ2-7, with D maybe TRBD1 (6 bases). The germline V and J ends were trimmed by 5 bases and 2 bases, with 16 bases remaining between them. Germline-derived CDR1 and CDR2 are SGHAT and FQNNGV. This CDR3 spans 15 amino acids.

On this clone: The same CDR3 arises from other DNA sequences in this sample as well. The chain combines TRBV6-5 with TRBJ1-2, with a possible D match to TRBD1 (5 bases). Per the germline V gene, CDR1 is MNHEY and CDR2 is SVGAGI. Trimming pared 6 bases from V and 3 bases from J, leaving 17 bases between. The CDR3 consists of 15 residues. The CDR3 sequence: CASRPGHKSYYGYTF. The CDR3 DNA follows: TGTGCCAGCAGACCTGGACACAAGAGTTACTATGGCTACACCTTC.

Comments on this clone: The same CDR3 also results from other DNA sequences found in this sample. The chain is built from TRBV4-3 and TRBJ1-3; no clear D. CDR1 LGHNA and CDR2 YSLEER come from the germline V gene. This CDR3 is 15 amino acids long. V was clipped by 0 bases and J by 1 base, with 7 bases between them. The chain's CDR3 is CASSQDPGSGNTIYF. The CDR3 region has the DNA TGCGCCAGCAGCCAAGATCCGGGGTCTGGAAACACCATATATTTT.

The rearrangement uses TRBV6-1 and TRBJ1-1, with D possibly being TRBD1 (5 bases). The CDR3 has 12 residues. Trimming removed 2 bases from V and 11 bases from J, with 12 bases in between. Germline V gene data show CDR1 as MNHNS and CDR2 as SASEGT. CDR3 coding DNA: TGTGCCAGCAGTGAAACAGGACGCTCGGCTTTCTTT. It encodes CASSETGRSAFF.

The V gene is TRBV4-1, the J gene TRBJ1-2; TRBD1 matches at 9 bases. The germline gives CDR1 MGHRA, CDR2 YSYEKL. The V gene end was trimmed by 0 bases and the J gene end by 7 bases; junction bases not matched to a gene: 12. The CDR3 runs 17 residues. For the CDR3, the DNA is TGCGCCAGCAGCCAAGATCGATCGGACAGGGGTTTTGTTGGCTACACCTTC. It encodes CASSQDRSDRGFVGYTF.

The chain has TRBV5-6 and TRBJ1-1; D ambiguous. V dropped 3 bases and J dropped 1 base, with 7 bases sitting between them. Germline V gene sequence: CDR1 SGHDT, CDR2 YYEEEE. The CDR3 is 13 residues long. The CDR3 loop reads CASSSLENTEAFF. In DNA form, the CDR3 reads TGTGCCAGCAGCTCCTTGGAGAACACTGAAGCTTTCTTT.

The rearrangement uses TRBV7-2 and TRBJ2-3; D not resolved. The V end was cut by 0 bases, the J end by 5 bases, with 9 bases between. Looked up from germline, CDR1 is SGHTA and CDR2 is FQGNSA. CDR3 length: 14 residues. The CDR3 spells CASSLARELDTQYF. The CDR3 DNA follows: TGTGCCAGCAGCTTAGCTCGTGAGCTAGATACGCAGTATTTT.

The chain combines TRBV9 with TRBJ2-3; 12 bases map to TRBD2. V was pared by 5 bases and J by 0 bases, with 10 bases of the junction left unmatched. The germline gives CDR1 SGDLS, CDR2 YYNGEE. This CDR3 is 18 amino acids long. The CDR3 DNA is TGTGCCAGCAGTTTTACTAGCGGGGGGTCCACTAGCACAGATACGCAGTATTTT. This codes for CASSFTSGGSTSTDTQYF.

The gene calls are TRBV7-8 and TRBJ2-5; D gene ambiguous. The CDR3 totals 13 residues. V lost 1 base and J lost 7, with 10 bases in between. The V gene's germline CDR1 is SGHVS and CDR2 FQNEAQ. The CDR3 here is CASSLGSDLTQYF. The CDR3 nucleotides are TGTGCCAGCAGCTTAGGATCGGATCTGACCCAGTACTTC.